The next 5 T cell receptor beta chains were all read from a single sample in a study of spatial heterogeneity in lung cancer. The time point was: sample taken at primary tumor resection. Whole RNA from tumor, nontumor lung or frozen PBMC was sequenced unsorted. TCRdb re-called the 5' RACE reads with MiXCR, one entry per CDR3 protein. The table has under 11,000 distinct CDR3 sequences, around 4% seen once; the top ten hold around 7.6%. The material sequenced was normal lung tissue next to the tumor, taken at surgery. These receptors all come from a male donor with early-stage non-small cell lung cancer.

By share, this clonotype ranks as medium-sized. The library was designed around alpha chains, so this beta chain is a stray read whose abundance carries little weight. The rearrangement joins TRBV24-1 to TRBJ2-1; no firm D call. V was cut by 8 bases and J by 7 bases, with 11 bases left in between. The CDR3 is made up of 12 amino acids. CDR1 and CDR2 (germline): KGHDR, SFDVKD. The CDR3 is CATTTAWNEQFF. The CDR3 nucleotides are TGTGCCACCACCACGGCCTGGAATGAGCAGTTCTTC.

This clonotype rates as medium-sized. This beta chain is a stray sequence in a library constructed for alpha chains; its clone size is not meaningful. The chain uses TRBV6-2 or TRBV6-3 and TRBJ2-5; no firm D call. Trimming left V 1 base short and J 11 bases short, with 8 bases between. This CDR3 has 11 residues. Germline lookup yields CDR1 MNHEY and CDR2 SVGEGT. The CDR3 is CASSYWNTQYF. CDR3 nucleotide sequence: TGTGCCAGCAGTTACTGGAATACTCAGTACTTC.

This clonotype has only a few counts. Within a library made for alpha chains, this beta chain is off target, and its count is uninformative. V is TRBV11-1 and J is TRBJ2-1; weak D call: TRBD2 (6 bases). This CDR3 is 15 amino acids long. Germline V gene lookup returns CDR1 SGHAT and CDR2 FQDESV (reference sequence). Trimming took 4 bases from V and 0 from J, leaving 10 bases between them. CDR3 in DNA: TGTGCCAGCAGCTCTCCGCGGGGCTCCTACAATGAGCAGTTCTTC. The encoded protein is CASSSPRGSYNEQFF.

This clonotype came up many times. This beta chain lies outside the target of a library built for alpha chains; its clone size means little. This rearrangement joins TRBV7-2 to TRBJ2-1; 8 bases align to TRBD2. The CDR3 has 17 residues. Germline CDR1 SGHTA, CDR2 FQGNSA. J gave up 7 bases and V 2 bases, and 13 bases lay outside the gene matches. In DNA, the CDR3 is TGTGCCAGCAGCTTAATGTCCACCAGCGGGAGCGCGAATGAGCAGTTCTTC. Protein product: CASSLMSTSGSANEQFF.

This clonotype is labeled as medium-sized. Because this beta chain is a stray read in a library intended to capture alpha chains, its abundance should not be given much weight. V is TRBV7-2 and J is TRBJ1-3; TRBD1 is a possible D gene (5 bases). The germline gives CDR1 SGHTA, CDR2 FQGNSA. The CDR3 extends over 16 amino acids. Trimming stripped 6 bases from V and 3 bases from J, with 18 bases between. Here the CDR3 reads CASSRFPGSFGNTIYF. In nucleotides, the CDR3 is TGTGCCAGCAGTCGTTTTCCAGGGAGTTTTGGAAACACCATATATTTT.